This T cell receptor (beta chain) stems from a study of cytomegalovirus exposure and HLA in healthy donors. The CDR3 runs 16 residues. Germline values: CDR1 MGHDK, CDR2 SYGVNS. Study-level findings and limits: Reports indicate that TCR beta sequences accurately predicted the HLA-A and HLA-B alleles of most subjects.

Concerning this clone itself: What it recognizes is unknown.

The PCR had 60 Vbeta and 13 Jbeta primers. TCRdb keeps only in-frame clones here, not all; method: immunoSEQ multiplex PCR. Counted here are roughly 150,000 clones, nearly 70% occurring once; the ten biggest clones make up over 9.5%. The chain is built from TRBV25-1 and TRBJ2-5; 9 bases line up with TRBD1. The DNA end is a closer match to TRBJ2-7, so the J assignment may be wrong. The sequence came from a man aged 25 to 40 in good health and CMV-seropositive. Specimen: PBMCs. This CDR3 is CASSGSGTGHSYEQYF. The CDR3 DNA sequence: TGTGCCAGCAGTGGATCCGGGACAGGGCATTCCTACGAGCAGTACTTC.